This record looks at one T cell receptor (beta chain) sequence and its context. The count of this clone is one. This receptor's antigen is unknown. The sample holds no much larger clone one base away, and base qualities are not on file. The data stem from a study of T cell responses to AZD1222 COVID-19 vaccine (dated by TCRdb to about 2021). Study-wide context: TCR sequencing was performed for about 250 trial participants, of whom 207 were given two doses of AZD1222 and around 26 were given two doses of MenACWY control vaccine. Enrollment into the trials was organized by age into subgroups of 18-55, 56-69 and 70-plus years, and those subgroups contained around 150, 28 and 57 TCR-sequenced participants, respectively.

Taken from the germline V gene (reference sequence), the CDR1 and CDR2 loops are MNHEY and SMNVEV. V drops 7 bases and J drops 5 bases, leaving 13 bases in between. The CDR3, from cysteine to phenylalanine, totals 13 residues. This entry keeps only the CDR3 DNA: 39 bases, framed from base 1. The CDR3 regions of human TCRbeta chains were analyzed by immunosequencing. The study's own analysis went as follows. Repertoire TCRs were matched against a reference library of SARS-CoV-2-specific TCRs generated with the MIRA antigen-specificity platform. Breadth was defined as the fraction of unique TCRs that were SARS-CoV-2-associated, and depth was defined as the fraction of total T cells that were SARS-CoV-2-associated. Using the MIRA data, each spike-specific TCR was assigned both to the spike region to which the TCR was reactive and to a CD4 or CD8 class. Log10-transformed breadth and depth values were compared by one-way ANOVA with Sidak's multiple comparisons tests. TCRdb carries this immuneACCESS record with in-frame sequences only. Its versions omit some clonotypes, under half of them owing to an unresolved V gene in the studies checked, with the rest unexplained. The DNA was the basis for D and trimming; V, J and clone size are from that table. This sample lists about 90,000 clones; 70% to 90% were detected once. The ten top clones hold around an eighth of the sample.

This specimen's time point label, interpreted: about 28 days (+/-7) after the second vaccine dose. AZD1222 recipients given second doses at about 4 weeks or at about 12 weeks were pooled, since spike-specific TCR depth and breadth were not found to differ between the two schedules. Samples from vaccinated people were obtained from the UK trials COV001 and COV002, which included a single-blind randomized controlled phase 2/3 trial of AZD1222 (ChAdOx1 nCoV-19) in healthy adults. Trial participant PBMC samples were collected at day 0 and day 28 after the second dose for TCRbeta chain sequencing. The paper as a whole reports these results and caveats: Vaccine-associated CD4 TCRs spanned the whole spike protein, with dominant responses in regions 160-218 and 743-854. Because no day 14 peak-response samples were available, repertoires were characterized only after the peak T cell response. In the small 56-69-year group, the increase in depth fell short of significance, most likely because of low power. Reportedly, close to half of the unique spike-specific TCRs recognized epitopes lying outside the regions that are mutated in the B.1.351 and B.1.1.7 variants. Participants were mostly white British, with more females than males. The authors suggested clonal diversity may have been underestimated. Conclusions about previously exposed vaccinees are limited, since just five or six AZD1222 recipients were seropositive for SARS-CoV-2 at baseline. After two AZD1222 doses, both the breadth and the depth of spike-specific TCRs were significantly higher than at day 0 and than in MenACWY recipients.

The sequence was collected from an adult who received the AZD1222 COVID-19 vaccine. Sequencing was performed on peripheral blood, taken 28 days after the second AZD1222 dose. The sequence is built from TRBV27 and TRBJ2-3; the D gene is possibly TRBD1, with 7 bases matching. The CDR3 reads as follows: CASTHQGGDTQYF. The DNA sequence is as follows: TGTGCCAGCACCCACCAGGGGGGAGATACGCAGTATTTT.